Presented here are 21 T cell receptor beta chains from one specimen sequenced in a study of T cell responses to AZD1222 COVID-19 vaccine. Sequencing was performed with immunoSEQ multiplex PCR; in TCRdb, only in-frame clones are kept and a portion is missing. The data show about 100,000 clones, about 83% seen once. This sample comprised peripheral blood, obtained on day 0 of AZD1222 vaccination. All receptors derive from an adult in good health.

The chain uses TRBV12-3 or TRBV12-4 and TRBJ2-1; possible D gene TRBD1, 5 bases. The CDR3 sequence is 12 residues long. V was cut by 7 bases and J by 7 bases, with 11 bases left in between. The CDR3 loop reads CASNQGGNEQFF. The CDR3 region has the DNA TGTGCCAGCAACCAGGGTGGGAATGAGCAGTTCTTC.

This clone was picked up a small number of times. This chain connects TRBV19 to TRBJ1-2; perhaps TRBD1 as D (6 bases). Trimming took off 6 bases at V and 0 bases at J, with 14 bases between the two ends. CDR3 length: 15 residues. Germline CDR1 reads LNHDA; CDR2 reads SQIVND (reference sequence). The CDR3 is CASRSVGQTNYGYTF. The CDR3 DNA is TGTGCCAGTAGGTCAGTAGGACAGACTAACTATGGCTACACCTTC.

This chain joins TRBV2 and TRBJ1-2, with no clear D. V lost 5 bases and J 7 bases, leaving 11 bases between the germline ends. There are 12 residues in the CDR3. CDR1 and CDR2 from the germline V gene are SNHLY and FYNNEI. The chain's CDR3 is CASSPRRIGYTF. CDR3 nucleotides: TGTGCCAGCAGTCCCCGGAGGATTGGCTACACCTTC.

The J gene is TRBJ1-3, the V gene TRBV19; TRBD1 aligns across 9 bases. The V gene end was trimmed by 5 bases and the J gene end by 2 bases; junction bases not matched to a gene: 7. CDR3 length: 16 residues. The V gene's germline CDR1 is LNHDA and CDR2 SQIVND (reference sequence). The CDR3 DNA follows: TGTGCCAGTAGTCCCGGGACAGGGTATACTGGAAACACCATATATTTT. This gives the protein CASSPGTGYTGNTIYF.

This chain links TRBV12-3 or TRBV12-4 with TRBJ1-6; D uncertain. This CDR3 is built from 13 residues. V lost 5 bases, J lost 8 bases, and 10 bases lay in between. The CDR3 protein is CASSPGRDSPLHF. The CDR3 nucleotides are TGTGCCAGCAGTCCCGGACGGGATTCACCCCTCCACTTT.

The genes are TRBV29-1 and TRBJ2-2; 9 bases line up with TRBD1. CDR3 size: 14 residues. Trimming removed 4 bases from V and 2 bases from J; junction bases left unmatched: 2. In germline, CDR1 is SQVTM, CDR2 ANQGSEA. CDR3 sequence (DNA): TGCAGCGTTGCACAGGGGGCTAACACCGGGGAGCTGTTTTTT. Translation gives CSVAQGANTGELFF.

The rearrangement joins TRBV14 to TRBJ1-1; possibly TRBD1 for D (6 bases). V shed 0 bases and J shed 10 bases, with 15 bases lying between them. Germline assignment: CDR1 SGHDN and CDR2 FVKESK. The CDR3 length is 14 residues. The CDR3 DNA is TGTGCCAGCAGCCAAGATATGACAGGCGGCGGAGCTTTCTTT. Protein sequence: CASSQDMTGGGAFF.

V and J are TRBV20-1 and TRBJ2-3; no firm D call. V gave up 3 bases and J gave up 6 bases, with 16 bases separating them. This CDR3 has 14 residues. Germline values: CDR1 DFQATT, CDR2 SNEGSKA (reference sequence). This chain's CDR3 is CSASLATSRDTQYF. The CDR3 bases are TGCAGTGCTAGTCTGGCGACCTCAAGGGATACGCAGTATTTT.

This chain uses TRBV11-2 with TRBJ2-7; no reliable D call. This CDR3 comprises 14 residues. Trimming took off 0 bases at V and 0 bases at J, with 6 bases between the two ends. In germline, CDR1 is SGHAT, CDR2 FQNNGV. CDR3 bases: TGTGCCAGCAGCTTAGAGGGCAACTCCTACGAGCAGTACTTC. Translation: CASSLEGNSYEQYF.

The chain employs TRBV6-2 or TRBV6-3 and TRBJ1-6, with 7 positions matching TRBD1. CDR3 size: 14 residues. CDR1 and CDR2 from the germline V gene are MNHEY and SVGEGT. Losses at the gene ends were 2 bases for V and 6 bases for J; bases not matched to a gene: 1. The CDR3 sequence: CASSYHRGNSPLHF. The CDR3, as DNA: TGTGCCAGCAGTTACCACAGGGGTAATTCACCCCTCCACTTT.

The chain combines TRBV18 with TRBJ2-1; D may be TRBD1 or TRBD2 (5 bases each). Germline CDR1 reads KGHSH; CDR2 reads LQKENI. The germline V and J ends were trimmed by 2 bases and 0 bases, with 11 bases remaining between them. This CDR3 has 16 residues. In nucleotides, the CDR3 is TGTGCCAGCTCACCAAACGGGGCAAGCTCCTACAATGAGCAGTTCTTC. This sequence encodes CASSPNGASSYNEQFF.

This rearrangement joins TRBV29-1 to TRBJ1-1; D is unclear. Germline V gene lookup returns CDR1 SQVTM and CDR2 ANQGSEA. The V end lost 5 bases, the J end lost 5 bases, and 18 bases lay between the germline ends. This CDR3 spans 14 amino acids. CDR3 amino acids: CSVPSPRAVTEAFF. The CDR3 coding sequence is TGCAGCGTTCCTTCCCCGCGCGCAGTAACTGAAGCTTTCTTT.

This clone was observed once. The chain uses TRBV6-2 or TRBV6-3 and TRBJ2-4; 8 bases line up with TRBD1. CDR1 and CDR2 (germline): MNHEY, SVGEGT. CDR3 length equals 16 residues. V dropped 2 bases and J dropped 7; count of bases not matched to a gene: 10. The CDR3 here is CASSYPHQGAGNIQYF. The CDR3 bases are TGTGCCAGCAGTTACCCCCACCAGGGGGCTGGGAACATTCAGTACTTC.

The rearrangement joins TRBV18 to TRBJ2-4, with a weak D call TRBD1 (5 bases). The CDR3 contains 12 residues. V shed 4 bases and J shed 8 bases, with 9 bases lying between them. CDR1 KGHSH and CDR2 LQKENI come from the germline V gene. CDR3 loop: CASSREGDIQYF. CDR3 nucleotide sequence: TGTGCCAGCTCACGTGAAGGGGACATTCAGTACTTC.

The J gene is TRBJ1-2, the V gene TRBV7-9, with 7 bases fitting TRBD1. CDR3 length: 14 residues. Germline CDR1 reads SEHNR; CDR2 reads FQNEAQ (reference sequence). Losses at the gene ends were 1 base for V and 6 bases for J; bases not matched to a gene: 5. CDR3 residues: CASSLDGGGDGYTF. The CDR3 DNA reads TGTGCCAGCAGCTTAGATGGAGGGGGCGATGGCTACACCTTC. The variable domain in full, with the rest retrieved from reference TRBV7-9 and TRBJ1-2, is DTGVSQNPRHKITKRGQNVTFRCDPISEHNRLYWYRQTLGQGPEFLTYFQNEAQLEKSRLLSDRFSAERPKGSFSTLEIQRTEQGDSAMYLCASSLDGGGDGYTFGSGTRLTVV.

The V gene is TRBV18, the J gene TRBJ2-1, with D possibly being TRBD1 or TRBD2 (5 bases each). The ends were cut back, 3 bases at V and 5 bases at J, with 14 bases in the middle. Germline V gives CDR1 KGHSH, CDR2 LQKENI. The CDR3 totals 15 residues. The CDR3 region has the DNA TGTGCCAGCTCACCGGGGACCGATAGGAACAATGAGCAGTTCTTC. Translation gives CASSPGTDRNNEQFF.

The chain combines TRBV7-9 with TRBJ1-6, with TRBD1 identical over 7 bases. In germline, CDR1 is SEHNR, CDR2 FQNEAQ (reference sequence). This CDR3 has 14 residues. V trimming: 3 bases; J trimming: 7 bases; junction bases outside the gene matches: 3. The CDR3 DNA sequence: TGTGCCAGCAGCTTGGGACAGTTAAATTCACCCCTCCACTTT. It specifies CASSLGQLNSPLHF.

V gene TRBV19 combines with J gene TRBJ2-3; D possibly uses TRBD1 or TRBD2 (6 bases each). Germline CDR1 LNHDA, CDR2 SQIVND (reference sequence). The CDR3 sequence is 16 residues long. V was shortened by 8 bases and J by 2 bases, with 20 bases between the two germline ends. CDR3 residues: CASQRTWGDTTDTQYF. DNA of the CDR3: TGTGCCAGTCAACGGACGTGGGGGGACACCACAGATACGCAGTATTTT.

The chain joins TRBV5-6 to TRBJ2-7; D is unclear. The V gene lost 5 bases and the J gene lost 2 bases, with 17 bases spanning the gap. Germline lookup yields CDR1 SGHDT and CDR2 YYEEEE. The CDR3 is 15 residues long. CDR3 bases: TGTGCCAGCAGATCAGACCCGTCGATCCCCTACGAGCAGTACTTC. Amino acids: CASRSDPSIPYEQYF.

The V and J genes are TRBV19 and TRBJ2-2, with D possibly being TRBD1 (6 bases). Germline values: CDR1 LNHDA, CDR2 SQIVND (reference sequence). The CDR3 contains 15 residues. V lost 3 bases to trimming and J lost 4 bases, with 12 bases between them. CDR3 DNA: TGTGCCAGTAGTATCATCGGACAGCTCACCGGGGAGCTGTTTTTT. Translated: CASSIIGQLTGELFF.

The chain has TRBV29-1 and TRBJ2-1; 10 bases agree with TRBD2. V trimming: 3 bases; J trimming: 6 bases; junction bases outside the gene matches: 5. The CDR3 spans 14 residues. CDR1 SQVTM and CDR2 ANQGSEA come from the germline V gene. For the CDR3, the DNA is TGCAGCGTTGATCATCCTAGCGGGGGCAATGAGCAGTTCTTC. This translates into CSVDHPSGGNEQFF.